These 23 T cell receptor beta chains came from one sample sequenced in a study of shared clonotypes between healthy human individuals. Only in-frame clones appear in the TCRdb table, and some are missing; sequencing was by immunoSEQ multiplex PCR. Of fewer than 1.6 million clones in the sample, approximately 98.5% were seen once. Sequenced material: naive CD4+ T cells sorted from blood. Subset described: CD45RA+ positively selected. All receptors derive from a man aged 30 to 45 in good health.

As to this clone: Sequence at one end of the junction differs from germline and may be a read error. The J gene is TRBJ2-1, the V gene TRBV6-5, with D perhaps matching TRBD1 (6 bases). Germline V gene sequence: CDR1 MNHEY, CDR2 SVGAGI. This CDR3 spans 15 amino acids. CDR3 sequence (DNA): TGTGTCAGCAGTTTAACCGGGACACCGATTAATGAGCAGTTCTTC. It is translated as CVSSLTGTPINEQFF.

The V and J genes are TRBV7-9 and TRBJ2-3; D unclear. Germline CDR1 reads SEHNR; CDR2 reads FQNEAQ (reference sequence). The CDR3 loop spans 15 amino acids. The V end lost 4 bases, the J end lost 2 bases, and 13 bases lay between the germline ends. CDR3 DNA sequence: TGTGCCAGCAGCTCTTGGTATGAGCACACAGATACGCAGTATTTT. It yields the protein CASSSWYEHTDTQYF.

Notes on this clone: Other DNA sequences of this sample code for an identical CDR3. This chain connects TRBV18 to TRBJ1-1; 7 positions agree with TRBD1. The CDR3 loop spans 13 amino acids. Germline assignment: CDR1 KGHSH and CDR2 LQKENI. V trimming: 3 bases; J trimming: 7 bases; junction bases outside the gene matches: 5. CDR3 nucleotide sequence: TGTGCCAGCTCACCGAAACAGGGGATTGAAGCTTTCTTT. It is translated as CASSPKQGIEAFF.

This sequence joins TRBV2 and TRBJ1-2; D not certain. Trimming shortened V by 3 bases and J by 5 bases, and 19 bases separated the two germline ends. This CDR3 has 16 residues. Germline CDR1 SNHLY, CDR2 FYNNEI. The CDR3 DNA is TGTGCCAGCAGTGAGAGTCTCCGGTCGAGAGTTTATGGCTACACCTTC. Its protein is CASSESLRSRVYGYTF. The full variable domain, completed using reference TRBV2 and TRBJ1-2, is EPEVTQTPSHQVTQMGQEVILRCVPISNHLYFYWYRQILGQKVEFLVSFYNNEISEKSEIFDDQFSVERPDGSNFTLKIRSTKLEDSAMYFCASSESLRSRVYGYTFGSGTRLTVV.

J is TRBJ2-1 and V is TRBV28; TRBD2 might be the D (6 bases). Germline assignment: CDR1 MDHEN and CDR2 SYDVKM. The CDR3 runs to 16 residues. The ends were cut back, 8 bases at V and 7 bases at J, with 24 bases in the middle. The CDR3 loop reads CASWATFGEGRNEQFF. The DNA for the CDR3 is TGTGCCAGCTGGGCTACGTTCGGGGAAGGGAGGAATGAGCAGTTCTTC.

This clone was seen once. The chain employs TRBV5-4 and TRBJ2-7; D gene unclear. Trimming took off 4 bases at V and 2 bases at J, with 16 bases between the two ends. This CDR3 is built from 15 residues. Germline CDR1 is SGHNT and CDR2 is YYREEE (reference sequence). CDR3: CASSPRRLTPYEQYF. In DNA, the CDR3 is TGTGCCAGCAGCCCAAGACGTCTGACCCCCTACGAGCAGTACTTC.

The J gene is TRBJ2-7, the V gene TRBV5-1; 8 bases are a match to TRBD2. The V gene's germline CDR1 is SGHRS and CDR2 YFSETQ. There are 15 residues in the CDR3. The V segment lost 4 bases and the J segment 5 bases; nucleotides outside the gene matches: 11. CDR3 sequence reads: CASSRGGAGEHEQYF. Written as DNA, the CDR3 is TGCGCCAGCAGCCGGGGGGGGGCGGGAGAACACGAGCAGTACTTC.

The CDR3 DNA reads as TGTGCCCTTGGACCCACCTACGAGCAGTACTTC. It yields the protein CALGPTYEQYF. The V gene is TRBV30, the J gene TRBJ2-7; D unclear. The CDR3 loop spans 11 amino acids. Germline V CDR1 and CDR2: GTSNPN, SVGIG (reference sequence). Trimming shortened V by 8 bases and J by 2 bases, and 10 bases separated the two germline ends.

The genes are TRBV5-4 and TRBJ2-3; TRBD2 aligns across 10 bases. CDR3 length: 17 amino acids. The V and J ends lost 0 bases and 3 bases, in that order; junction bases with no gene match: 7. Germline lookup yields CDR1 SGHNT and CDR2 YYREEE (reference sequence). The chain's CDR3 is CASSLVLAGGGTDTQYF. The CDR3 nucleotides read TGTGCCAGCAGCTTGGTTTTAGCGGGAGGAGGAACAGATACGCAGTATTTT. The complete variable domain, with remaining parts taken from reference TRBV5-4 and TRBJ2-3, reads ETGVTQSPTHLIKTRGQQVTLRCSSQSGHNTVSWYQQALGQGPQFIFQYYREEENGRGNFPPRFSGLQFPNYSSELNVNALELDDSALYLCASSLVLAGGGTDTQYFGPGTRLTVL.

This clone was detected only once. The V gene is TRBV27, the J gene TRBJ2-3; 9 bases line up with TRBD2. CDR1 is MNHEY, CDR2 SMNVEV, per germline (reference sequence). The CDR3 runs 16 residues. V trimming: 3 bases; J trimming: 6 bases; junction bases outside the gene matches: 10. CDR3 loop: CASSFGWREGRDTQYF. For the CDR3, the DNA is TGTGCCAGCAGTTTTGGGTGGCGGGAGGGCCGCGATACGCAGTATTTT.

CDR3 region: CASSPGPLAGDTDTQYF. In nucleotides, the CDR3 is TGCGCCAGCAGCCCGGGCCCCCTAGCGGGAGACACAGATACGCAGTATTTT. V gene TRBV5-1 combines with J gene TRBJ2-3, with 10 nucleotides matching TRBD2. Trimming at V came to 4 bases and at J to 2 bases, leaving 10 bases not matched to a gene. Per germline, CDR1 SGHRS and CDR2 YFSETQ. CDR3 length equals 17 residues.

Worth noting for this clone: Additional DNA sequences in this sample encode the identical CDR3. This chain links TRBV28 with TRBJ2-7, with 8 bases lining up with TRBD2. With V trimmed by 4 bases and J by 5 bases, 7 bases remained unmatched. Germline lookup yields CDR1 MDHEN and CDR2 SYDVKM. This CDR3 is 14 amino acids long. The CDR3 nucleotides are TGTGCCAGCAGTTCCCCGGGGGGGCGCGACGAGCAGTACTTC. Its protein is CASSSPGGRDEQYF.

This chain connects TRBV18 to TRBJ2-3; D ambiguous. V was clipped by 3 bases and J by 1 base, with 11 bases between them. The CDR3 totals 15 residues. Germline loops: CDR1 KGHSH, CDR2 LQKENI. The CDR3 DNA reads as TGTGCCAGCTCACCCTCCCGAGCTGGCACAGATACGCAGTATTTT. It translates to CASSPSRAGTDTQYF.

This chain uses TRBV7-8 with TRBJ2-2; the D gene is possibly TRBD2 (5 bases). Trimming cost V 1 base and J 5 bases, with 8 bases left between them. Germline V lookup: CDR1 SGHVS, CDR2 FQNEAQ. This CDR3 contains 14 residues. CDR3 residues: CASSLVLATGELFF. DNA of the CDR3: TGTGCCAGCAGCTTAGTGTTAGCGACCGGGGAGCTGTTTTTT.

The rearrangement uses TRBV5-6 and TRBJ2-1; D could derive from TRBD1 or TRBD2 (5 bases each). Germline V CDR1 and CDR2: SGHDT, YYEEEE. V was shortened by 6 bases and J by 1 base, with 11 bases between the two germline ends. This CDR3 region has 14 residues. CDR3 sequence reads: CASTRGVSYNEQFF. In DNA, the CDR3 is TGTGCCAGCACGAGGGGAGTATCCTACAATGAGCAGTTCTTC.

This sequence joins TRBV10-1 and TRBJ2-1; 7 bases line up with TRBD2. This CDR3 region has 16 residues. V lost 6 bases to trimming and J lost 9 bases; unmatched junction nucleotides: 17. CDR1 is WNHNN, CDR2 SYGVQD, per germline (reference sequence). The CDR3: CASSGRPGGGTGEQFF. In DNA, the CDR3 is TGCGCCAGCAGCGGCCGCCCGGGAGGAGGAACCGGTGAGCAGTTCTTC.

The J gene is TRBJ2-1, the V gene TRBV10-3, with TRBD1 matching 9 bases. The CDR3 length is 14 residues. Germline V gives CDR1 ENHRY, CDR2 SYGVKD. Germline trimming cut 8 bases from V and 7 bases from J; bases unmatched to any gene: 9. For the CDR3, the DNA is TGTGCCATCGGTAACGGGGACAGGGAGAATGAGCAGTTCTTC. Protein product: CAIGNGDRENEQFF.

The chain recombines TRBV5-1 with TRBJ2-7; 12 bases map to TRBD2. There are 15 residues in the CDR3. Germline CDR1 and CDR2: SGHRS and YFSETQ. V shed 4 bases and J 3 bases; nucleotides not matched to a gene: 5. CDR3 residues: CASSPRTSGNYEQYF. In DNA form, the CDR3 reads TGCGCCAGCAGCCCGAGGACTAGCGGGAACTACGAGCAGTACTTC.

The chain carries TRBV5-4 and TRBJ2-1, with a weak D call TRBD2 (6 bases). Germline loops: CDR1 SGHNT, CDR2 YYREEE (reference sequence). CDR3 length equals 13 residues. The V and J ends lost 0 bases and 7 bases respectively, with 8 bases between them. CDR3 sequence reads: CASSLEGRNEQFF. The DNA of the CDR3 is TGTGCCAGCAGCTTGGAGGGGAGGAATGAGCAGTTCTTC. The full variable domain, completed using reference TRBV5-4 and TRBJ2-1, is ETGVTQSPTHLIKTRGQQVTLRCSSQSGHNTVSWYQQALGQGPQFIFQYYREEENGRGNFPPRFSGLQFPNYSSELNVNALELDDSALYLCASSLEGRNEQFFGPGTRLTVL.

The chain recombines TRBV15 with TRBJ2-5, with D unclear. Germline V CDR1 and CDR2: LNHNV, YYDKDF (reference sequence). The CDR3 is 14 residues long. The V end was cut by 0 bases, the J end by 2 bases, with 7 bases between. The CDR3 DNA follows: TGTGCCACCAGCAGAGATAATCGACAAGAGACCCAGTACTTC. As protein: CATSRDNRQETQYF.

The sample holds one count of this clone. This chain links TRBV9 with TRBJ2-1, with no clear D. This CDR3 region has 12 residues. Trimming removed 4 bases from V and 7 bases from J, with 9 bases in between. Germline V CDR1 and CDR2: SGDLS, YYNGEE. The CDR3 sequence: CASSPRWNEQFF. DNA for the CDR3: TGTGCCAGCAGCCCCCGTTGGAATGAGCAGTTCTTC.

The V gene is TRBV7-2, the J gene TRBJ2-7; TRBD2 matches 8 bases. The germline V gene encodes CDR1 SGHTA and CDR2 FQGNSA. The CDR3 loop spans 17 amino acids. With 3 bases clipped from V and 3 bases from J, the junction kept 13 bases outside the gene matches. CDR3 sequence: CASSFPSGGYGDYEQYF. The DNA of the CDR3 is TGTGCCAGCAGCTTCCCCTCGGGGGGGTACGGGGACTACGAGCAGTACTTC.

J is TRBJ1-1 and V is TRBV5-4, with TRBD1 as a possible D gene (6 bases). V lost 4 bases to trimming and J lost 1 base, with 17 bases between them. The CDR3 extends over 16 amino acids. CDR1 and CDR2 from the germline V gene are SGHNT and YYREEE (reference sequence). CDR3 loop: CASSIPKGGTNTEAFF. The CDR3 nucleotides read TGTGCCAGCAGCATCCCAAAGGGGGGGACGAACACTGAAGCTTTCTTT.